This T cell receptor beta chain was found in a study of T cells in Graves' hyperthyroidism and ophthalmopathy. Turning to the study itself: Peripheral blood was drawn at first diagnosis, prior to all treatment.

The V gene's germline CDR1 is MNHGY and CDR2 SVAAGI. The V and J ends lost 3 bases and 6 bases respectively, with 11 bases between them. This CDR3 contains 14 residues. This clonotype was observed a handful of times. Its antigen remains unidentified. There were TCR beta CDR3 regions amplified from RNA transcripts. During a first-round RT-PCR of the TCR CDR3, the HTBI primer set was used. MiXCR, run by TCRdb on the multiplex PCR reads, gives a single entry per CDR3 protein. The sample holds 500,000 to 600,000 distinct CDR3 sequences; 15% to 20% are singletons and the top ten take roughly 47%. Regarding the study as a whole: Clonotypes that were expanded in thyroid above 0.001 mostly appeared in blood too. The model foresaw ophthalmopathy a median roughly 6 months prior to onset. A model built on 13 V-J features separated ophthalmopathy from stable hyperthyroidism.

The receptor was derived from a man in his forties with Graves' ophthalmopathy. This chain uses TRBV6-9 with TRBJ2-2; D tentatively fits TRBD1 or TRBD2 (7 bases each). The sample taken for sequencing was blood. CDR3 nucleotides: TGTGCCAGCAGTTACAGGGGGGGGTCCGGGGAGCTGTTTTTT. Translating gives CASSYRGGSGELFF.